These 4 T cell receptor beta chains share one sample of origin, sequenced in a study of CD8+ T cells in alopecia areata. The treatment was: oral pan-JAK inhibitor, 5-10 mg twice daily. Extracted RNA was reverse transcribed into cDNA, the sequencing template. Sequencing used immunoSEQ multiplex PCR; TCRdb keeps in-frame clones, though not all of them. Of some 150,000 clones detected, less than 70% appear once; the ten largest clones hold more than 15%. Sequenced here: CD8+ T cells sorted from blood, sampled at week 4, from a patient treated with tofacitinib. The receptor source for this set is a human donor with alopecia areata.

The chain has TRBV5-1 and TRBJ1-6; D is unclear. Germline CDR1 SGHRS, CDR2 YFSETQ. The CDR3 totals 14 residues. V lost 5 bases and J lost 0, with 6 bases in between. The CDR3 is CASRESSYNSPLHF. CDR3 bases: TGCGCCAGCAGGGAGAGCTCCTATAATTCACCCCTCCACTTT.

The CDR3 spells CASSQTFGGNTGELFF. The CDR3 nucleotides are TGCGCCAGCAGCCAGACGTTCGGGGGGAACACCGGGGAGCTGTTTTTT. J is TRBJ2-2 and V is TRBV4-3; perhaps TRBD2 as D (6 bases). The CDR3 spans 16 residues. Germline CDR1 reads LGHNA; CDR2 reads YSLEER. Trimming took 3 bases from V and 1 from J, leaving 12 bases between them.

This sequence joins TRBV7-9 and TRBJ2-2; no clear D. The germline CDR1 and CDR2 sequences are SEHNR and FQNEAQ (reference sequence). V lost 2 bases, J lost 5 bases, and 9 bases lay in between. The CDR3 length is 14 residues. The CDR3 spells CASSLTRSTGELFF. The DNA for the CDR3 is TGTGCCAGCAGCTTAACGCGATCTACCGGGGAGCTGTTTTTT.

This clone was counted once. This chain links TRBV6-5 with TRBJ2-7; D perhaps matches TRBD1 (5 bases). Per germline, CDR1 MNHEY and CDR2 SVGAGI. The CDR3 is made up of 13 amino acids. Between the trimmed V and J ends, which lost 9 bases and 0 bases, there was a span of 12 bases. The CDR3 spells CASKDSSSYEQYF. Here the CDR3 DNA reads TGTGCCAGTAAAGACAGTTCCTCCTACGAGCAGTACTTC.